Listed below are T cell receptor beta chains from one sample, sequenced in a study of blood T cell repertoires in COVID-19. Here immunoSEQ multiplex PCR was the method, and the copy in TCRdb shows in-frame clones only, minus some. The sample holds approximately 320,000 clones, over 80% seen once. Sequencing was carried out using PBMCs or T cells enriched from blood (not recorded which). These receptors were collected from a woman in her late teens or twenties who had recovered from COVID-19. CDR3s include the opening cysteine and the closing phenylalanine or tryptophan. Fields, in order: J gene, V gene, clone size, D gene, CDR3 protein, CDR3 DNA. D genes are given only for firm matches. The listing skips clone size in some rows; elsewhere it reads once, few, many or a size class.

>TRBJ1-1|TRBV18|few|TRBD1
CASSRQGGMNTEAFF
TGTGCCAGCTCACGACAGGGCGGAATGAACACTGAAGCTTTCTTT
>TRBJ2-7|TRBV28|.|TRBD2
CASSTNRRGGYEQYF
TGTGCCAGCAGTACTAACCGACGGGGGGGCTACGAGCAGTACTTC
>TRBJ1-4|TRBV3-1/TRBV3-2|.|TRBD1
CASSPDSSRDRGLEKLFF
TGTGCCAGCAGCCCTGACTCCAGCCGGGACAGGGGGCTGGAAAAACTGTTTTTT
>TRBJ2-7|TRBV19|.|.
CASSPRKGVAPYEQYF
TGTGCCAGTAGCCCCCGGAAGGGAGTCGCCCCCTACGAGCAGTACTTC
>TRBJ1-5|TRBV7-9|.|TRBD1
CASSRTGQWEQPQHF
TGTGCCAGCAGCCGAACGGGACAGTGGGAACAGCCCCAGCATTTT
>TRBJ1-5|TRBV6-5|.|.
CASSYEGGQPQHF
TGTGCCAGCAGTTATGAAGGCGGTCAGCCCCAGCATTTT
>TRBJ1-3|TRBV19|.|.
CASSMGAYSGNTIYF
TGTGCCAGTAGTATGGGGGCCTACTCTGGAAACACCATATATTTT
>TRBJ2-7|TRBV10-3|.|TRBD2
CAISEAGRTEEQYF
TGTGCCATCAGTGAAGCGGGAAGGACGGAAGAGCAGTACTTC
>TRBJ2-7|TRBV28|.|TRBD1
CASSLSGQQSYEQYF
TGTGCCAGCAGTTTATCGGGACAGCAATCCTACGAGCAGTACTTC
>TRBJ2-2|TRBV18|.|TRBD1
CASSLFSEPGQRPKKDTGELFF
TGTGCCAGCTCACTTTTCTCTGAACCGGGACAGAGACCCAAAAAGGACACCGGGGAGCTGTTTTTT
>TRBJ1-5|TRBV10-3|.|.
CAISESPGENQPQHF
TGTGCCATCAGTGAGTCACCGGGGGAGAATCAGCCCCAGCATTTT
>TRBJ1-5|TRBV6-5|.|TRBD1
CATGQGHQPQHF
TGTGCCACCGGACAGGGCCACCAGCCCCAGCATTTT
>TRBJ2-2|TRBV19|.|TRBD1
CASDNRDRTGELFF
TGTGCCAGTGACAACCGGGACAGGACCGGGGAGCTGTTTTTT
>TRBJ1-3|TRBV11-2|.|.
CASTTGTAGNTIYF
TGTGCCAGTACAACAGGGACGGCTGGAAACACCATATATTTT
>TRBJ2-7|TRBV6-2/TRBV6-3|.|.
CASSYSMLAAEYYEQYF
TGTGCCAGCAGTTACTCGATGTTGGCAGCGGAATACTACGAGCAGTACTTC
>TRBJ2-1|TRBV27|once|.
CASSFLRGDEQFF
TGTGCCAGCAGTTTTCTGCGGGGAGATGAGCAGTTCTTC
>TRBJ1-1|TRBV11-2|.|.
CASSLSGAGNTEAFF
TGTGCCAGCAGCTTGTCAGGGGCGGGGAACACTGAAGCTTTCTTT
>TRBJ1-2|TRBV4-2|.|TRBD1
CASSKRDSSGYTF
TGTGCCAGCAGCAAACGGGACAGTTCTGGCTACACCTTC
>TRBJ2-1|TRBV7-6|few|.
CASSLARNNEQFF
TGTGCCAGCAGCTTAGCCCGTAACAATGAGCAGTTCTTC
>TRBJ2-3|TRBV5-1|once|.
CASSLDGSGNTDTQYF
TGCGCCAGCAGCTTGGACGGGAGTGGCAATACAGATACGCAGTATTTT
>TRBJ2-1|TRBV6-2/TRBV6-3|.|TRBD2
CASSYSREGRAYNEQFF
TGTGCCAGCAGTTACTCGAGGGAGGGAAGGGCCTACAATGAGCAGTTCTTC
>TRBJ2-6|TRBV5-6|.|TRBD1
CASSLRDRGLGANVLTF
TGTGCCAGCAGCTTGAGGGACAGGGGGCTTGGGGCCAACGTCCTGACTTTC
>TRBJ1-1|TRBV18|.|.
CASSPGQPGNTEAFF
TGTGCCAGCTCACCAGGACAGCCTGGGAACACTGAAGCTTTCTTT
>TRBJ1-6|TRBV7-9|.|.
CASSLSGNYSPLHF
TGTGCCAGCAGCTTAAGCGGGAACTATTCACCCCTCCACTTT
>TRBJ1-1|TRBV4-1|.|.
CATGMGNTEAFF
TGCGCCACCGGGATGGGGAACACTGAAGCTTTCTTT
>TRBJ1-1|TRBV7-3|.|.
CASSLDDYTEAFF
TGTGCCAGCAGCTTAGATGACTACACTGAAGCTTTCTTT
>TRBJ1-4|TRBV28|.|.
CASSGGANEKLFF
TGTGCCAGCAGCGGCGGGGCTAATGAAAAACTGTTTTTT
>TRBJ2-1|TRBV27|.|.
CASAGEPREQFF
TGTGCCAGCGCAGGCGAGCCTCGCGAGCAGTTCTTC
>TRBJ1-6|TRBV5-5|.|.
CASSPSGQRGSPLHF
TGTGCCAGCAGCCCCTCCGGGCAGCGAGGGTCACCCCTCCACTTT
>TRBJ2-3|TRBV7-3|.|TRBD2
CASSQAGGLGNTQYF
TGTGCCAGCAGCCAAGCGGGGGGCCTAGGGAATACGCAGTATTTT
>TRBJ2-1|TRBV28|.|.
CASSFWGGPSYNEQFF
TGTGCCAGCAGTTTCTGGGGGGGCCCGTCCTACAATGAGCAGTTCTTC
>TRBJ1-2|TRBV3-1/TRBV3-2|.|TRBD1
CASSQDLVQGRNYGYTF
TGTGCCAGCAGCCAAGATTTGGTACAGGGGAGGAACTATGGCTACACCTTC
>TRBJ2-7|TRBV28|.|.
CASSFVTGWFFEQYF
TGTGCCAGCAGTTTCGTAACAGGTTGGTTTTTCGAGCAGTACTTC
>TRBJ1-5|TRBV28|.|TRBD1
CASSRGTDRESHQPQHF
TGTGCCAGCAGCCGAGGAACCGACAGGGAGTCCCATCAGCCCCAGCATTTT
>TRBJ1-2|TRBV5-1|.|TRBD1
CASTVGQGGYGYTF
TGCGCCAGCACCGTCGGACAGGGAGGCTATGGCTACACCTTC
>TRBJ2-5|TRBV28|.|.
CASGLEGLETQYF
TGTGCCAGCGGTTTGGAGGGGTTAGAGACCCAGTACTTC
>TRBJ2-5|TRBV9|once|TRBD2
CASSWSSGGKETQYF
TGTGCCAGCAGCTGGAGTAGCGGGGGGAAAGAGACCCAGTACTTC
>TRBJ1-1|TRBV10-3|.|TRBD1
CAISETFQGATEAFF
TGTGCCATCAGTGAGACCTTCCAGGGGGCAACTGAAGCTTTCTTT
>TRBJ1-2|TRBV2|few|.
CASSEWAGNSNYGYTF
TGTGCCAGCAGTGAATGGGCGGGAAACTCTAACTATGGCTACACCTTC
>TRBJ2-7|TRBV5-6|.|.
CASTVGQLYEQYF
TGTGCCAGCACCGTTGGACAGTTGTACGAGCAGTACTTC
>TRBJ1-2|TRBV7-2|once|TRBD1
CASSLAFAGGLYGYTF
TGTGCCAGCAGCTTAGCTTTTGCAGGGGGCTTATATGGCTACACCTTC
>TRBJ1-4|TRBV20-1|once|.
CSASSPTGGEKLFF
TGCAGTGCTAGTAGCCCCACTGGGGGCGAAAAACTGTTTTTT
>TRBJ2-5|TRBV10-3|.|TRBD1
CAISAQQGIHRETQYF
TGTGCCATCAGTGCGCAACAGGGGATACATCGAGAGACCCAGTACTTC
>TRBJ1-2|TRBV2|.|TRBD1
CASSDRRTGDGYTF
TGTGCCAGCAGTGATCGAAGGACAGGGGATGGCTACACCTTC
>TRBJ1-1|TRBV5-6|.|.
CASSRLRWDTEAFF
TGTGCCAGCAGCAGACTTCGGTGGGACACTGAAGCTTTCTTT
>TRBJ1-1|TRBV19|.|.
CASSIKRIAEAFF
TGTGCCAGTAGTATAAAGAGGATCGCTGAAGCTTTCTTT